This TCR beta chain was recorded in a study of Graves' ophthalmopathy and Graves' hyperthyroidism. Study-level points and caveats: Also, most clonotypes expanded in the thyroid above 0.001 frequency appeared in blood.

RNA transcripts yielded amplified TCR beta CDR3 regions. Investigators did first-round RT-PCR with HTBI primers, then second-round multiplex PCR. TCRdb analysed the multiplex PCR reads with MiXCR anew, one entry per CDR3 protein. The sample has 600,000 to 700,000 distinct CDR3 sequences, more than 40% seen once; the top ten hold around 3%. The CDR3 has 14 amino acids. Trimming cost V 7 bases and J 1 base; bases outside gene matches: 3. Germline V lookup: CDR1 SNHLY, CDR2 FYNNEI. This clonotype was recorded many times. The antigen is not known. The chain combines TRBV2 with TRBJ2-2, with TRBD1 matching 7 bases. The sample was peripheral blood. The TCR was taken from an adult man with Graves' ophthalmopathy. In DNA, the CDR3 is TGTGCCAGCACTGGGACAGAGAACACCGGGGAGCTGTTTTTT. Translation: CASTGTENTGELFF.